The clone carrying this TCR beta chain has only a few counts. Its target is not known. These data belong to a study of naive and memory T cell subsets. Study-level findings and limits: Gini index rose across naive, CM, EM and EMRA in CD4 and CD8.

The beta constant-region primer was an equimolar mix of two oligonucleotides covering TRBC1 and TRBC2. A 12-nucleotide UMI and the SP2 primer were added to the cDNA 3' end by oligonucleotide ligation. Four rounds of PCR amplified the ligated cDNA using nested alpha and beta constant-region primers plus SP2. A single record per CDR3 protein comes from TCRdb applying MiXCR to the UMI-ligation and nested PCR reads. Among roughly 91,000 distinct CDR3 sequences listed, about an eighth were seen once. Germline CDR1 and CDR2: LGHNA and YSLEER. This CDR3 contains 15 residues. Trimming took 0 bases from V and 3 from J, leaving 12 bases between them. Cells stained for CD3, CD4, CD8, CD45RA, CD27 and viability were sorted into four CD45RA/CD27 subsets.

Input material: central memory CD4+ T cells from blood. The chain is built from TRBV4-3 and TRBJ2-7; D call uncertain. This clonotype originated in a human donor in good health. The CDR3: CASSQDTQTFYEQYF. In DNA, the CDR3 is TGCGCCAGCAGCCAAGATACACAGACTTTCTACGAGCAGTACTTC.